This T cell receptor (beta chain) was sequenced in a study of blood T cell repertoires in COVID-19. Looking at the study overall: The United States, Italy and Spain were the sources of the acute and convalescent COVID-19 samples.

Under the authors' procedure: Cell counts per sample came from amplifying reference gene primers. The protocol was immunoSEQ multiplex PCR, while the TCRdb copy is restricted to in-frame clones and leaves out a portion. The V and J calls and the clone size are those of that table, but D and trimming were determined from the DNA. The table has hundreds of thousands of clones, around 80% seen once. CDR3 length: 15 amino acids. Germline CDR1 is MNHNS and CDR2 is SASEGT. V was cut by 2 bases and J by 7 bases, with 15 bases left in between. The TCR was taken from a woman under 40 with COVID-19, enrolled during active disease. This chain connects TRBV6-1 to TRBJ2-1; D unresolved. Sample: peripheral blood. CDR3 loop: CASSELGRLSNEQFF. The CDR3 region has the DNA TGTGCCAGCAGTGAATTAGGCAGGTTATCAAATGAGCAGTTCTTC.